This paragraph covers one T cell receptor (beta chain) sequence. Its antigen is as yet unknown. This sample was included in a study of T cell repertoires in cytomegalovirus infection. Study-level information: The authors used CMV epitopes that were HLA-C-restricted (recently identified) and HLA-B-restricted (well studied). A matching HLA type, together with CMV infection, was signaled by public TCR beta signatures.

TCRdb re-called the reads through MiXCR, storing one row per CDR3 protein. Of approximately 1,000,000 distinct CDR3 sequences listed, approximately 31% were seen once; the top ten hold about 14%. Between the trimmed V and J ends, which lost 3 bases and 6 bases, there was a span of 12 bases. This CDR3 contains 14 residues. In germline, CDR1 is ENHRY, CDR2 SYGVKD. Study-level points and caveats: Public TCR beta family frequency separated CMV-and-HLA carriers, including in an independent cohort.

This TCR derives from a human donor in good health (CMV status not recorded). Some clones in this sample may be carry-over from other donors' samples. J is TRBJ2-4 and V is TRBV10-3; maybe TRBD2 (6 bases). The sequences come from cultured CD8+ T cells from PBMCs, collected from culture after CMV antigen stimulation. The CDR3 loop reads CAISEYVGGNIQYF. The CDR3 DNA sequence: TGTGCCATCAGTGAATATGTGGGGGGAAACATTCAGTACTTC.